The 14 T cell receptor beta chains below come from one sample, sequenced in a study of T cells in Graves' hyperthyroidism and ophthalmopathy. The source material, RNA transcripts, was used to amplify TCR beta CDR3 regions. The TCR CDR3 was amplified in a first-round RT-PCR using the HTBI primer set. MiXCR was run by TCRdb on the multiplex PCR reads, yielding one entry per CDR3 protein. Among a few hundred thousand distinct CDR3 sequences listed, around a fifth were seen once. Source material: blood. The receptors were gathered from a man in his fifties or sixties with Graves' ophthalmopathy.

The chain combines TRBV14 with TRBJ2-7; 7 bases align to TRBD2. Germline CDR1 is SGHDN and CDR2 is FVKESK. Germline trimming cut 1 base from V and 6 bases from J; bases unmatched to any gene: 9. CDR3 length: 15 amino acids. CDR3 bases: TGTGCCAGCAGCCAAGTGGGCGGGAGTTCTCTCGAGCAGTACTTC. It is translated as CASSQVGGSSLEQYF.

This rearrangement joins TRBV18 to TRBJ1-6; 7 nucleotides align to TRBD1. The germline V gene has CDR1 KGHSH and CDR2 LQKENI. The CDR3 covers 14 residues. Trimming removed 3 bases from V and 7 bases from J; junction bases left unmatched: 3. The CDR3 spells CASSPQGENSPLHF. The CDR3 DNA sequence: TGTGCCAGCTCACCGCAGGGGGAGAATTCACCCCTCCACTTT.

This chain links TRBV30 with TRBJ2-4, with D perhaps matching TRBD1 or TRBD2 (5 bases each). The CDR3 consists of 15 residues. Deletions cut 2 bases from V and 4 bases from J, with 15 bases between. Germline CDR1 GTSNPN, CDR2 SVGIG (reference sequence). Written as DNA, the CDR3 is TGTGCCTGGAGTCCGAGGGGTGAACTGAAAAACATTCAGTACTTC. It codes for CAWSPRGELKNIQYF.

This clonotype has only one observation. This chain links TRBV7-3 with TRBJ2-7; TRBD1 aligns across 9 bases. The germline gives CDR1 SGHTA, CDR2 FQGTGA. The trim removed 1 base at V and 6 bases at J, leaving 1 base unmatched. CDR3 length: 13 residues. The CDR3 bases are TGTGCCAGCAGCTTAAACAGGGGGCGCGAGCAGTACTTC. Translating gives CASSLNRGREQYF.

This clonotype was observed at least ten times. The chain is built from TRBV5-1 and TRBJ1-1; D is perhaps TRBD1 (5 bases). Germline V gene data show CDR1 as SGHRS and CDR2 as YFSETQ. The V end was cut by 5 bases, the J end by 4 bases, with 12 bases between. The CDR3 is 13 amino acids. CDR3 loop: CASSLGDFTEAFF. The CDR3 bases are TGCGCCAGCAGTTTAGGGGATTTCACTGAAGCTTTCTTT.

This clonotype came up once. The chain employs TRBV29-1 and TRBJ2-2; maybe TRBD2 (5 bases). Germline-derived CDR1 and CDR2 are SQVTM and ANQGSEA. The CDR3 loop spans 16 amino acids. The V and J ends lost 3 bases and 1 base respectively, with 15 bases between them. The CDR3 region has the DNA TGCAGCGTTGAGGACTCCTTATGGCGGAACACCGGGGAGCTGTTTTTT. Protein product: CSVEDSLWRNTGELFF.

This chain joins TRBV13 and TRBJ2-2, with D hard to call. The CDR3 length is 16 residues. V was shortened by 2 bases and J by 4 bases, with 14 bases between the two germline ends. Germline V gene data show CDR1 as PRHDT and CDR2 as FYEKMQ (reference sequence). This CDR3 reads CASSLFAVGATGELFF. The CDR3 bases are TGTGCCAGCAGCTTATTCGCCGTAGGAGCCACCGGGGAGCTGTTTTTT. Using reference TRBV13 and TRBJ2-2 for the parts outside the CDR3, the full variable domain is AAGVIQSPRHLIKEKRETATLKCYPIPRHDTVYWYQQGPGQDPQFLISFYEKMQSDKGSIPDRFSAQQFSDYHSELNMSSLELGDSALYFCASSLFAVGATGELFFGEGSRLTVL.

The chain employs TRBV5-1 and TRBJ1-2, with D tentatively TRBD1 (5 bases). The germline V gene has CDR1 SGHRS and CDR2 YFSETQ. Trimming pared 0 bases from V and 3 bases from J, leaving 12 bases between. The CDR3 length is 15 residues. The CDR3 DNA follows: TGCGCCAGCAGCTTGGGGGGGGAAGCGGACTATGGCTACACCTTC. This gives the protein CASSLGGEADYGYTF.

This CDR3 reads CASTHGYYEQYF. The CDR3 DNA sequence: TGTGCCAGCACCCATGGGTACTACGAGCAGTACTTC. This chain connects TRBV7-2 to TRBJ2-7; D gene unclear. The CDR3 loop spans 12 amino acids. The germline gives CDR1 SGHTA, CDR2 FQGNSA. Trimming shortened V by 7 bases and J by 3 bases, and 10 bases separated the two germline ends.

This clonotype was found a few times. The chain has TRBV7-9 and TRBJ2-1, with 7 bases fitting TRBD1. The junction had 13 bases not matched to a gene; V was cut back by 4 bases and J by 1 base. The CDR3 runs 18 residues. Germline V gene data show CDR1 as SEHNR and CDR2 as FQNEAQ (reference sequence). Here the CDR3 DNA reads TGTGCCAGCAGCTCTCCAGACACCCGACAGGGTTCCTACAATGAGCAGTTCTTC. Protein: CASSSPDTRQGSYNEQFF.

This clonotype was found many times. The V and J genes are TRBV29-1 and TRBJ2-5, with D perhaps assigned TRBD1 or TRBD2 (6 bases each). V was pared by 5 bases and J by 4 bases, with 20 bases between. The CDR3 contains 15 residues. In germline, CDR1 is SQVTM, CDR2 ANQGSEA. The CDR3 sequence is CSVPPQTRGGETQYF. The CDR3 coding sequence is TGCAGCGTTCCGCCCCAGACCAGGGGAGGAGAGACCCAGTACTTC.

The chain has TRBV7-6 and TRBJ2-3; a possible D gene is TRBD1 (5 bases). V lost 5 bases and J lost 4, with 16 bases in between. Germline CDR1 and CDR2: SGHVS and FNYEAQ. The CDR3 sequence is 15 residues long. CDR3 sequence: CASSQGASGADTQYF. The DNA of the CDR3 is TGTGCCAGCAGCCAAGGGGCTAGTGGAGCAGATACGCAGTATTTT.

This clonotype was counted many times. The chain employs TRBV3-1 and TRBJ1-2, with D possibly matching TRBD1 (6 bases). CDR3 length: 13 amino acids. CDR1 and CDR2 from the germline V gene are LGHDT and YNNKEL (reference sequence). The V end was cut by 7 bases, the J end by 6 bases, with 15 bases between. The CDR3 loop is CASTYGTSDGYTF. CDR3 sequence (DNA): TGTGCCAGCACCTACGGGACATCTGATGGCTACACCTTC. Drawing the rest from reference TRBV3-1 and TRBJ1-2, the complete variable domain is DTAVSQTPKYLVTQMGNDKSIKCEQNLGHDTMYWYKQDSKKFLKIMFSYNNKELIINETVPNRFSPKSPDKAHLNLHINSLELGDSAVYFCASTYGTSDGYTFGSGTRLTVV.

The chain uses TRBV28 and TRBJ2-5; D may be TRBD1 (5 bases). The germline V gene has CDR1 MDHEN and CDR2 SYDVKM. The CDR3 spans 16 residues. V was cut by 3 bases and J by 2 bases, with 16 bases left in between. DNA for the CDR3: TGTGCCAGCAGTTTGGGATTAGGACGGACACAAGAGACCCAGTACTTC. As protein: CASSLGLGRTQETQYF.